The 27 T cell receptor beta chains given below trace back to one sample, sequenced in a study of T cell responses to AZD1222 COVID-19 vaccine. Profiled with immunoSEQ multiplex PCR; TCRdb holds only in-frame clones, not every one. The sample records around 130,000 clones, roughly nine tenths being singletons. The source was peripheral blood, collected on day 0 of AZD1222 vaccination. The receptors were sampled from an adult in good health.

This chain uses TRBV6-5 with TRBJ2-7; 10 positions agree with TRBD1. Germline CDR1 reads MNHEY; CDR2 reads SVGAGI. V lost 8 bases to trimming and J lost 3 bases; unmatched junction nucleotides: 7. The CDR3 runs 14 residues. The CDR3 sequence is CASGTGTGVYEQYF. The CDR3 coding sequence is TGTGCCAGCGGAACCGGGACAGGGGTCTACGAGCAGTACTTC.

The rearrangement links TRBV14 to TRBJ2-1, with a tentative D call TRBD2 (6 bases). Germline lookup yields CDR1 SGHDN and CDR2 FVKESK. V lost 3 bases and J 2 bases, leaving 14 bases between the germline ends. The CDR3 length is 16 residues. The CDR3 DNA sequence: TGTGCCAGCAGCCACCGACGGGGGTCGGCCTACAATGAGCAGTTCTTC. It yields the protein CASSHRRGSAYNEQFF.

The chain joins TRBV4-1 to TRBJ1-1, with D maybe TRBD1 (6 bases). The CDR3 runs 15 residues. V lost 1 base, J lost 4 bases, and 13 bases lay in between. Germline CDR1 reads MGHRA; CDR2 reads YSYEKL. The CDR3 sequence is CASSQGIQGVTEAFF. The CDR3 DNA follows: TGCGCCAGCAGCCAAGGGATACAGGGTGTCACTGAAGCTTTCTTT.

This clone occurred once. The V and J genes are TRBV25-1 and TRBJ1-2; 7 positions agree with TRBD1. The CDR3 spans 16 residues. V lost 1 base and J lost 4; bases outside the gene matches: 9. Germline CDR1 MGHDK, CDR2 SYGVNS. CDR3 coding DNA: TGTGCCAGCAGTGAATCGAAGTACAGGGGAGGCTATGGCTACACCTTC. It translates to CASSESKYRGGYGYTF.

The chain recombines TRBV29-1 with TRBJ1-2; no firm D call. V lost 5 bases and J lost 6, with 10 bases in between. The V gene's germline CDR1 is SQVTM and CDR2 ANQGSEA. The CDR3 contains 11 residues. Written as DNA, the CDR3 is TGCAGCGTTCCGGGAAGGGATGGCTACACCTTC. This translates into CSVPGRDGYTF.

The rearrangement uses TRBV29-1 and TRBJ2-3, with 7 positions matching TRBD2. With V trimmed by 8 bases and J by 2 bases, 13 bases remained unmatched. The CDR3 runs 15 residues. The germline V gene has CDR1 SQVTM and CDR2 ANQGSEA. CDR3 bases: TGCAGCCTCCCGGCTGGGGGAGGGCCCACAGATACGCAGTATTTT. This encodes CSLPAGGGPTDTQYF.

The V and J genes are TRBV10-1 and TRBJ2-7; no clear D gene. CDR3 length equals 9 residues. With 10 bases removed from V and 4 bases from J, the gap between germline ends came to 5 bases. Germline values: CDR1 WNHNN, CDR2 SYGVQD (reference sequence). The CDR3 region has the DNA TGCGCCACCGGGTACGAGCAGTACTTC. Residues: CATGYEQYF.

CDR3 amino acids: CASSTPSGEGSNQPQHF. The CDR3 region has the DNA TGTGCCAGTAGTACACCCTCAGGGGAAGGGAGCAATCAGCCCCAGCATTTT. The chain combines TRBV19 with TRBJ1-5; TRBD1 might be the D (6 bases). Looked up from germline, CDR1 is LNHDA and CDR2 is SQIVND (reference sequence). The V gene lost 4 bases and the J gene lost 1 base, with 17 bases spanning the gap. This CDR3 contains 17 residues.

The V call is TRBV15, the J call TRBJ2-5, with unresolved D. Trimming stripped 0 bases from V and 5 bases from J, with 10 bases between. Germline V CDR1 and CDR2: LNHNV, YYDKDF (reference sequence). The CDR3 has 14 amino acids. The chain's CDR3 is CATSRDFERETQYF. The DNA of the CDR3 is TGTGCCACCAGCAGAGACTTCGAACGCGAGACCCAGTACTTC.

The CDR3 here is CASSPTGGYEQYF. As DNA, the CDR3 is TGTGCCAGCAGCCCGACAGGGGGCTACGAGCAGTACTTC. The rearrangement links TRBV7-9 to TRBJ2-7; TRBD1 agrees at 9 bases. After removal of 5 bases from V and 3 bases from J, the junction contained 2 bases not matched to a gene. There are 13 residues in the CDR3. The germline gives CDR1 SEHNR, CDR2 FQNEAQ (reference sequence).

CDR3 amino acids: CASSLGAGNTIYF. The CDR3 DNA sequence: TGCGCCAGCAGCTTGGGTGCGGGAAACACCATATATTTT. The rearrangement uses TRBV5-1 and TRBJ1-3; unclear D gene. The V end lost 0 bases, the J end lost 4 bases, and 5 bases lay between the germline ends. The CDR3 runs to 13 residues. Per the germline V gene, CDR1 is SGHRS and CDR2 is YFSETQ.

V is TRBV12-3 or TRBV12-4 and J is TRBJ2-1, with D perhaps TRBD2 (6 bases). V was trimmed by 7 bases and J by 4 bases, leaving 11 bases between them. This CDR3 contains 13 residues. CDR3 region: CASTGGLYNEQFF. The CDR3, as DNA: TGTGCCAGCACCGGAGGACTATACAATGAGCAGTTCTTC.

Here the CDR3 reads CASSEGTVGFEQYF. The CDR3 DNA reads as TGTGCCAGCAGTGAAGGTACAGTTGGGTTCGAGCAGTACTTC. The rearrangement links TRBV2 to TRBJ2-7; D ambiguous. Per germline, CDR1 SNHLY and CDR2 FYNNEI. Trimming cost V 1 base and J 6 bases, with 13 bases left between them. The CDR3 has 14 residues.

This chain links TRBV9 with TRBJ2-2, with 7 bases that match TRBD2. J was trimmed by 7 bases and V by 3 bases; bases with no gene match: 3. Germline CDR1 is SGDLS and CDR2 is YYNGEE. CDR3 length equals 13 residues. For the CDR3, the DNA is TGTGCCAGCAGCGGCGGGGGAGGCGGGGAGCTGTTTTTT. This translates into CASSGGGGGELFF.

This clone was counted between two and nine times. The rearrangement uses TRBV18 and TRBJ2-7, with a possible D match to TRBD1 (6 bases). Trimming cost V 3 bases and J 5 bases, with 17 bases left between them. The CDR3 spans 15 residues. Germline V gives CDR1 KGHSH, CDR2 LQKENI. CDR3 bases: TGTGCCAGCTCACCGACCAGGGGCAACGTGCACGAGCAGTACTTC. Protein sequence: CASSPTRGNVHEQYF.

The genes are TRBV5-1 and TRBJ2-1; tentative D call: TRBD2 (6 bases). Between the trimmed V and J ends, which lost 7 bases and 6 bases, there was a span of 20 bases. Germline CDR1 SGHRS, CDR2 YFSETQ. This CDR3 has 15 amino acids. The CDR3 spells CASSHPVGGLNEQFF. In nucleotides, the CDR3 is TGCGCCAGCTCCCACCCCGTCGGGGGTCTCAATGAGCAGTTCTTC.

The chain links TRBV5-6 to TRBJ2-5; 8 bases match TRBD2. This CDR3 has 13 residues. V shed 4 bases and J 8 bases; nucleotides not matched to a gene: 7. CDR1 and CDR2 from the germline V gene are SGHDT and YYEEEE. CDR3 protein: CASSAGLVKTQYF. The DNA of the CDR3 is TGTGCCAGCAGCGCGGGACTAGTTAAAACCCAGTACTTC. The variable domain in full, completed from reference TRBV5-6 and TRBJ2-5, reads DAGVTQSPTHLIKTRGQQVTLRCSPKSGHDTVSWYQQALGQGPQFIFQYYEEEERQRGNFPDRFSGHQFPNYSSELNVNALLLGDSALYLCASSAGLVKTQYFGPGTRLLVL.

J is TRBJ2-7 and V is TRBV11-3, with unresolved D. The ends were cut back, 1 base at V and 3 bases at J, with 7 bases in the middle. The CDR3 contains 13 residues. Per germline, CDR1 SGHNT and CDR2 YENEEA. The DNA of the CDR3 is TGTGCCAGCAGCTTAGGCCCGGGCTACGAGCAGTACTTC. This encodes CASSLGPGYEQYF.

The chain couples TRBV12-3 or TRBV12-4 to TRBJ1-2; D is ambiguous. The V and J ends lost 3 bases and 7 bases respectively, with 12 bases between them. CDR3 size: 13 residues. In DNA, the CDR3 is TGTGCCAGCAGTTTTAGGCCCCTCGGTGGCTACACCTTC. This gives the protein CASSFRPLGGYTF.

This clone has a single count. The chain combines TRBV4-3 with TRBJ2-7; D might be TRBD2 (5 bases). V gave up 3 bases and J gave up 3 bases, with 12 bases separating them. This CDR3 is built from 14 residues. Germline V gene data show CDR1 as LGHNA and CDR2 as YSLEER. CDR3 nucleotides: TGCGCCAGCAGCCAGGCCAGACGGGACTACGAGCAGTACTTC. This sequence encodes CASSQARRDYEQYF.

The CDR3, as DNA: TGTGCTACCTCCCGGGACTCTGGAAACACCATATATTTT. Translation: CATSRDSGNTIYF. This sequence joins TRBV12-5 and TRBJ1-3; D remains ambiguous. Per germline, CDR1 LGHNT and CDR2 FRNRAP. The CDR3 loop spans 13 amino acids. Trimming removed 10 bases from V and 0 bases from J, with 10 bases in between. The full variable domain, with the rest looked up from reference TRBV12-5 and TRBJ1-3, is DARVTQTPRHKVTEMGQEVTMRCQPILGHNTVFWYRQTMMQGLELLAYFRNRAPLDDSGMPKDRFSAEMPDATLATLKIQPSEPRDSAVYFCATSRDSGNTIYFGEGSWLTVV.

This clone occurred a few times. The chain links TRBV9 to TRBJ1-2; D is unclear. The CDR3 spans 15 residues. With 0 bases removed from V and 2 bases from J, the gap between germline ends came to 11 bases. Germline V gene lookup returns CDR1 SGDLS and CDR2 YYNGEE. This CDR3 reads CASSVDLGENYGYTF. The CDR3 DNA follows: TGTGCCAGCAGCGTAGACCTCGGGGAGAACTATGGCTACACCTTC.

V is TRBV15 and J is TRBJ1-2, with D possibly TRBD1 on 5 matching bases. Germline CDR1 and CDR2: LNHNV and YYDKDF (reference sequence). The germline V and J ends were trimmed by 1 base and 3 bases, with 15 bases remaining between them. The CDR3 runs 16 residues. CDR3 coding DNA: TGTGCCACCAGCAGAGGCATTCCGGGACCAGACTATGGCTACACCTTC. Translating it yields CATSRGIPGPDYGYTF.

The chain recombines TRBV19 with TRBJ2-1; 9 nucleotides agree with TRBD1. The germline V gene encodes CDR1 LNHDA and CDR2 SQIVND (reference sequence). Losses at the gene ends were 6 bases for V and 9 bases for J; bases not matched to a gene: 6. The CDR3 loop spans 13 amino acids. The CDR3 protein is CASSLQGAAEQFF. The DNA of the CDR3 is TGTGCCAGTAGCCTACAGGGGGCGGCTGAGCAGTTCTTC.

V usage is TRBV30 and J usage is TRBJ1-3, with D maybe TRBD1 (6 bases). V was cut by 0 bases and J by 3 bases, with 12 bases left in between. From germline, CDR1 is GTSNPN and CDR2 SVGIG (reference sequence). The CDR3 sequence is 15 residues long. DNA for the CDR3: TGTGCCTGGAGTGTACTAGGGGGGCTTGGAAACACCATATATTTT. This encodes CAWSVLGGLGNTIYF.

This clone was seen once. This chain connects TRBV21-1 to TRBJ2-1; the DNA was not used to check the table's D call, TRBD2. TRBV21-1 has pseudogene status. The CDR3 loop spans 17 amino acids. In DNA, the CDR3 is TGTGCCAGCAGCAAAGATGTGACTAGCGGGAGTATGAGTGAGCAGTTCTTC. Its translation is CASSKDVTSGSMSEQFF.

The V call is TRBV6-5, the J call TRBJ2-2, with unresolved D. This CDR3 is 12 amino acids long. The V and J ends lost 9 bases and 4 bases respectively, with 9 bases between them. The germline gives CDR1 MNHEY, CDR2 SVGAGI. The CDR3 DNA is TGTGCCAGTCCTCTTGGCACCGGGGAGCTGTTTTTT. Amino acid sequence: CASPLGTGELFF.